These 5 T cell receptor beta chains came from one sample sequenced in a study of regulatory T cells in long-lasting Graves disease. Time point indicated: newly diagnosed GD, antithyroid drugs for less than 3 months. With RNA extracted from PBMCs as input, the TCR library was made. Construction of the TCR beta libraries employed iRepertoire HTBI primers in conjunction with Arm-PCR of CDR3 regions. TCRdb re-called the multiplex PCR reads through MiXCR, storing one row per CDR3 protein. Among 450,000 to 700,000 distinct CDR3 sequences listed, roughly 13% were seen once. The same specimen was also included in a second study, on T cells in Graves' hyperthyroidism and ophthalmopathy.

The sequencing used peripheral blood mononuclear cells (PBMCs), collected at new diagnosis, from a patient treated with antithyroid drugs. The receptor source for this set is a man aged 30 to 45 with Graves disease.

This clonotype was seen a handful of times. The junction and the germline gene differ at one end; a read error may be behind it. J is TRBJ2-7 and V is TRBV20-1; 7 nucleotides align to TRBD1. This CDR3 contains 15 residues. The germline V gene encodes CDR1 DFQATT and CDR2 SNEGSKA (reference sequence). The CDR3 region is CGARDPRGIQYEQYF. The CDR3, as DNA: TGCGGTGCTAGAGATCCCAGGGGGATACAATACGAGCAGTACTTC.

In this sample, this clonotype turned up many times. The genes are TRBV29-1 and TRBJ2-3, with D maybe TRBD1 (5 bases). Germline V gene data show CDR1 as SQVTM and CDR2 as ANQGSEA. The CDR3 is 15 amino acids. Trimming shortened V by 4 bases and J by 7 bases, and 21 bases separated the two germline ends. The CDR3 DNA reads TGCAGCGTTGCATCAGCTTTGGCAGGGTCAAATACGCAGTATTTT. It specifies CSVASALAGSNTQYF.

This clonotype was counted a few times. The chain carries TRBV30 and TRBJ2-2; tentative D call: TRBD1 (6 bases). V was clipped by 4 bases and J by 4 bases, with 13 bases between them. The germline CDR1 and CDR2 sequences are GTSNPN and SVGIG (reference sequence). The CDR3 loop spans 14 amino acids. CDR3 amino acids: CAWNTGPGTGELFF. The CDR3 nucleotides are TGTGCCTGGAATACAGGGCCGGGCACCGGGGAGCTGTTTTTT.

This clonotype was seen at least ten times. The genes are TRBV20-1 and TRBJ2-7; D possibly matches TRBD1 or TRBD2 (5 bases each). CDR1 DFQATT and CDR2 SNEGSKA come from the germline V gene (reference sequence). Trimming pared 0 bases from V and 6 bases from J, leaving 12 bases between. This CDR3 is 13 amino acids long. The CDR3 DNA reads as TGCAGTGCTAGAGATACTGGGACCGCCGAGCAGTACTTC. Encoded protein: CSARDTGTAEQYF.

This clonotype occurred many times. In nucleotides, the CDR3 is TGTGCCAGCAGCGTTTCCCGGACAGATGACTATGGCTACACCTTC. It yields the protein CASSVSRTDDYGYTF. V gene TRBV11-2 combines with J gene TRBJ1-2; tentative D call: TRBD1 (6 bases). Germline values: CDR1 SGHAT, CDR2 FQNNGV. V was cut by 5 bases and J by 3 bases, with 16 bases left in between. CDR3 length: 15 amino acids.